The source of this TCR beta chain is a study of T cell responses to AZD1222 COVID-19 vaccine. Study-wide findings and caveats: Spike-specific TCR breadth and depth grew following two AZD1222 doses. Only after the peak T cell response were repertoires sampled. Clonal diversity may have been underestimated, and the donors were mostly white British, with more females than males.

Clones were sequenced by immunoSEQ multiplex PCR, and TCRdb holds only the in-frame ones, with some missing. The repertoire holds approximately 100,000 clones, with under 95% as singletons. The CDR3 consists of 12 residues. The V end lost 0 bases, the J end lost 7 bases, and 5 bases lay between the germline ends. Germline loops: CDR1 SGDLS, CDR2 YYNGEE. In the case of this clone: The antigen remains undetermined.

The sample in question was peripheral blood, obtained on day 0 of AZD1222 vaccination. This receptor was taken from an adult in good health. The rearrangement links TRBV9 to TRBJ2-1, with unresolved D. CDR3 DNA: TGTGCCAGCAGCGTAGCAAAGAATGAGCAGTTCTTC. Residues: CASSVAKNEQFF.